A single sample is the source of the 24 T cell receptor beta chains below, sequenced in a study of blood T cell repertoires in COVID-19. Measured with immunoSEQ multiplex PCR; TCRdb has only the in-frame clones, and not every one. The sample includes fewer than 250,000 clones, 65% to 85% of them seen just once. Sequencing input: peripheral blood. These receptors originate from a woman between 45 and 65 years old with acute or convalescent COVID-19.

The CDR3 region is CASNRQGRDTGELFF. For the CDR3, the DNA is TGTGCCAGCAACCGACAGGGACGGGACACCGGGGAGCTGTTTTTT. The rearrangement links TRBV5-6 to TRBJ2-2; 7 bases align to TRBD1. V shed 6 bases, J shed 3 bases, and the junction held 8 bases outside the gene matches. CDR3 length: 15 amino acids. Germline values: CDR1 SGHDT, CDR2 YYEEEE. Supplemented by reference TRBV5-6 and TRBJ2-2, the full variable domain reads DAGVTQSPTHLIKTRGQQVTLRCSPKSGHDTVSWYQQALGQGPQFIFQYYEEEERQRGNFPDRFSGHQFPNYSSELNVNALLLGDSALYLCASNRQGRDTGELFFGEGSRLTVL.

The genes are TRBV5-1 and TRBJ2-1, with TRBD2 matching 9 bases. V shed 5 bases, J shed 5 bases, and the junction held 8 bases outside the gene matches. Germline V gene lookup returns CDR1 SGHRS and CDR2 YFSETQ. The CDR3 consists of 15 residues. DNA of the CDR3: TGCGCCAGCAGGCAGACTAGCGGAGGCAACAATGAGCAGTTCTTC. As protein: CASRQTSGGNNEQFF.

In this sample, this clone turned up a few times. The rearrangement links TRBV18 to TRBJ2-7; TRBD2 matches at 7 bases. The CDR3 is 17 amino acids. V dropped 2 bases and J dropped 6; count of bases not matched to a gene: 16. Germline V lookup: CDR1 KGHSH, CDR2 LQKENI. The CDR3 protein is CASSPVPAGAGVFEQYF. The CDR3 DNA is TGTGCCAGCTCACCAGTACCGGCGGGAGCGGGTGTCTTCGAGCAGTACTTC.

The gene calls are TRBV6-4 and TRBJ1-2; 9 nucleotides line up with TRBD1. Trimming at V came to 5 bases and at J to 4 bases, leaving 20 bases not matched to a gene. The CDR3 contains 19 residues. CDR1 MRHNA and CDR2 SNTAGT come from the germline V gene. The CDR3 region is CASSLISTMTGGIRYGYTF. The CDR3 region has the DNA TGTGCCAGCAGTCTGATCAGTACAATGACAGGGGGGATTCGCTATGGCTACACCTTC.

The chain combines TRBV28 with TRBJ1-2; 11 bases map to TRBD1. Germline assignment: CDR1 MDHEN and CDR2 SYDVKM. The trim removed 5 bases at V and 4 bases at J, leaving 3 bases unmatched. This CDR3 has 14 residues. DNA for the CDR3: TGTGCCAGCAGTCCTGGGACAGGGGGCTATGGCTACACCTTC. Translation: CASSPGTGGYGYTF.

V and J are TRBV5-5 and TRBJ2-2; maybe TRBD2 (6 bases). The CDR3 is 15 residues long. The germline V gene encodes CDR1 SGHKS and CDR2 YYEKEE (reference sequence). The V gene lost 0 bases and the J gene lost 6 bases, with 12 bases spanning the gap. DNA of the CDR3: TGTGCCAGCAGCTTGGTGCAGCGGGTCGCCGGGGAGCTGTTTTTT. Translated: CASSLVQRVAGELFF.

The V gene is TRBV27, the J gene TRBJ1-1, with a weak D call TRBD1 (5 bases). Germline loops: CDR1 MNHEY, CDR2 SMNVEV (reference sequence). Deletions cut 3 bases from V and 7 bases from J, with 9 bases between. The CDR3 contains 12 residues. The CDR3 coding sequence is TGTGCCAGCAGTTTTGGGGGAGGTGAAGCTTTCTTT. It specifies CASSFGGGEAFF.

CDR3 coding DNA: TGTGCCAGCAGTATCCTCACAACCTACGAGCAGTACTTC. Amino acids: CASSILTTYEQYF. The chain couples TRBV28 to TRBJ2-7; D unresolved. Trimming stripped 5 bases from V and 2 bases from J, with 10 bases between. Per germline, CDR1 MDHEN and CDR2 SYDVKM. This CDR3 contains 13 residues.

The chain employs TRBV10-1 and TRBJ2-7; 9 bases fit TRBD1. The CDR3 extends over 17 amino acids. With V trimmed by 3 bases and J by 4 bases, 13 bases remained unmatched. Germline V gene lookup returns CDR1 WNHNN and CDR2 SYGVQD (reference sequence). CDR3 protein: CASSERADRGRGYEQYF. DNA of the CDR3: TGCGCCAGCAGTGAAAGGGCCGACAGGGGGAGAGGGTACGAGCAGTACTTC.

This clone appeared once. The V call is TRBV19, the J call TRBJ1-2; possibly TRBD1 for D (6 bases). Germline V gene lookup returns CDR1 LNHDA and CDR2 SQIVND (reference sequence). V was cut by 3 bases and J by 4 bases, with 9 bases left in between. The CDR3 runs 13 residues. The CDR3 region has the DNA TGTGCCAGTAGTATGGGACACTCCTATGGCTACACCTTC. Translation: CASSMGHSYGYTF.

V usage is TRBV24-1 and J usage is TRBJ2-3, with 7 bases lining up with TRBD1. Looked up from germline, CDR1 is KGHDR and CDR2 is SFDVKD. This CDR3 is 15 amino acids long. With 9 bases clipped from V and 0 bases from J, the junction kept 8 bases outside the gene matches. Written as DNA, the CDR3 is TGTGCCACCGCTGGGGACAGCCGTAGCACAGATACGCAGTATTTT. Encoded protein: CATAGDSRSTDTQYF.

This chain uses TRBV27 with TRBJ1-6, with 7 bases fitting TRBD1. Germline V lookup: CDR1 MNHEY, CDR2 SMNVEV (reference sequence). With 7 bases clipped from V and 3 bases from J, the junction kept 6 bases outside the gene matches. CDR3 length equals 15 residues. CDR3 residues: CASTSGQIYNSPLHF. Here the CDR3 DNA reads TGTGCCAGCACCTCGGGACAGATCTATAATTCACCCCTCCACTTT.

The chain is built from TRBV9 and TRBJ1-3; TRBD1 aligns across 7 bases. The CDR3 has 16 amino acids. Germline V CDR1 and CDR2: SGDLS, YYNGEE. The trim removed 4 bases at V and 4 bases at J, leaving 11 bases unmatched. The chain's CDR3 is CASSPRSTGVGNTIYF. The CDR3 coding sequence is TGTGCCAGCAGCCCCCGATCTACAGGGGTGGGAAACACCATATATTTT.

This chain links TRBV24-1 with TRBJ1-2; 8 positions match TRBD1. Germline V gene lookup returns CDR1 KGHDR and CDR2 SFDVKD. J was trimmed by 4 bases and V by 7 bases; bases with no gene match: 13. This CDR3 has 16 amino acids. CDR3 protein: CATSGGPGQEFYGYTF. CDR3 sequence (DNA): TGTGCCACCAGCGGGGGCCCGGGACAGGAATTCTATGGCTACACCTTC.

CDR3 in amino acids: CASSLGLFSPPFF. CDR3 coding DNA: TGTGCCAGCAGCTTGGGTCTATTCTCTCCCCCCTTCTTC. V usage is TRBV5-6 and J usage is TRBJ2-1; D remains ambiguous. The CDR3 contains 13 residues. Germline CDR1 reads SGHDT; CDR2 reads YYEEEE. V was clipped by 0 bases and J by 16 bases, with 17 bases between them.

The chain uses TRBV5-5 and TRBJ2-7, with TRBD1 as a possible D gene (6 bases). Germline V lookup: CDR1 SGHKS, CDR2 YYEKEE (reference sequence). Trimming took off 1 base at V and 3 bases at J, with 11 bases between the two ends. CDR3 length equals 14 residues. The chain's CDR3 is CASSLNGQFYEQYF. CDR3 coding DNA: TGTGCCAGCAGCTTGAACGGACAGTTCTACGAGCAGTACTTC.

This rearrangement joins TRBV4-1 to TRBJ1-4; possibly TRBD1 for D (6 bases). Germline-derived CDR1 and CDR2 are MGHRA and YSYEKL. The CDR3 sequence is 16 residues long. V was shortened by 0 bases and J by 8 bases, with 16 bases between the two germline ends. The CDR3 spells CASSQDESGVVEKLFF. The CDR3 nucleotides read TGCGCCAGCAGCCAAGATGAGTCAGGGGTGGTGGAAAAACTGTTTTTT.

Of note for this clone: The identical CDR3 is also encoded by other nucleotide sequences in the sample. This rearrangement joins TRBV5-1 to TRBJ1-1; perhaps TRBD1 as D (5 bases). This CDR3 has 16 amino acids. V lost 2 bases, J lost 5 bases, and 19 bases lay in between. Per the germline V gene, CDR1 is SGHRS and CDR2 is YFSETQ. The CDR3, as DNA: TGCGCCAGCAGCTTTTCTCGGGACGGCGGGGGGACTGAAGCTTTCTTT. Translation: CASSFSRDGGGTEAFF.

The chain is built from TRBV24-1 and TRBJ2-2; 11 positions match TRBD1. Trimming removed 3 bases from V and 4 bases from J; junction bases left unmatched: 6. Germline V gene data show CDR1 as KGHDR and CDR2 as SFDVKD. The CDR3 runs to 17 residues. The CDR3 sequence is CATSDTSGTGGTGELFF. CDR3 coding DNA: TGTGCCACCAGTGATACGAGCGGGACAGGGGGCACCGGGGAGCTGTTTTTT.

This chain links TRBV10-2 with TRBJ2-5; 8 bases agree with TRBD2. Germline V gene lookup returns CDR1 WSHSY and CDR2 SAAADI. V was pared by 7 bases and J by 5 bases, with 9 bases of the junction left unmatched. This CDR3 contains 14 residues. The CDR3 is CASTGGREAETQYF. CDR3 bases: TGCGCCAGCACGGGGGGGCGGGAGGCTGAGACCCAGTACTTC.

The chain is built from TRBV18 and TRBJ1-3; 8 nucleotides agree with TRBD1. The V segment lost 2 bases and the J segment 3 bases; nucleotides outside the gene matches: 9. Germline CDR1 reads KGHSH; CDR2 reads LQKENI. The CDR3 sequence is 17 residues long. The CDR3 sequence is CASSPTKQTGDGNTIYF. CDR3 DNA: TGTGCCAGCTCACCAACTAAGCAGACAGGGGATGGAAACACCATATATTTT.

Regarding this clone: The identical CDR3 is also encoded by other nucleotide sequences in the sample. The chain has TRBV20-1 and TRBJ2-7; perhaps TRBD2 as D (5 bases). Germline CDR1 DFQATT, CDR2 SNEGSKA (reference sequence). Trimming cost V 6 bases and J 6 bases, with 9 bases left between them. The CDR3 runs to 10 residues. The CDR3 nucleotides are TGCAGTGCGTCCGGAGGCGAGCAGTACTTC. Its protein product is CSASGGEQYF.

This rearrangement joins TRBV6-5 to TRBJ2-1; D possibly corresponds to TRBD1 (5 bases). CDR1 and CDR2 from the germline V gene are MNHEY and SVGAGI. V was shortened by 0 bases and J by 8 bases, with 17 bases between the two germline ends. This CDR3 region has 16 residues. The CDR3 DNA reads TGTGCCAGCAGTTACTCCGACAGCCCCCTCGGAGATGAGCAGTTCTTC. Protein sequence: CASSYSDSPLGDEQFF.

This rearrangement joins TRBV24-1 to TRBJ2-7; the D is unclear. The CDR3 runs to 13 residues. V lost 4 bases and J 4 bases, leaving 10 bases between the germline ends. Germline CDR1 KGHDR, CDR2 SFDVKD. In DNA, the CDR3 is TGTGCCACCAGTGACCCCCAGGCGTACGAGCAGTACTTC. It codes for CATSDPQAYEQYF.